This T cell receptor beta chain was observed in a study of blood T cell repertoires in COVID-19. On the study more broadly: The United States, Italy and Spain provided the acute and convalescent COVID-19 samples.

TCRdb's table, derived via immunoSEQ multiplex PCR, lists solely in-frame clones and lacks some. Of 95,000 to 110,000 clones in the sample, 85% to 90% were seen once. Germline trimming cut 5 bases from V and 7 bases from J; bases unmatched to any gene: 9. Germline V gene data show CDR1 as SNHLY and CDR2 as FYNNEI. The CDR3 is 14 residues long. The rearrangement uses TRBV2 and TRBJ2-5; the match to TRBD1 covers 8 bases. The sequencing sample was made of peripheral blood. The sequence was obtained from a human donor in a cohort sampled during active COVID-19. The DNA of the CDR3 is TGTGCCAGCAGTCCGGACAGGGCAATAAGGACCCAGTACTTC. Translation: CASSPDRAIRTQYF. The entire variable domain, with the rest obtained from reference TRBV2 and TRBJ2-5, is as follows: EPEVTQTPSHQVTQMGQEVILRCVPISNHLYFYWYRQILGQKVEFLVSFYNNEISEKSEIFDDQFSVERPDGSNFTLKIRSTKLEDSAMYFCASSPDRAIRTQYFGPGTRLLVL.